The 23 T cell receptor beta chains below all came from one sample that was sequenced in a study of spatial heterogeneity in lung cancer. The time point denotes: blood at routine non-recurrence follow-up after resection. Each CDR3 protein is one row after TCRdb ran MiXCR on the 5' RACE reads. The data hold tens of thousands of distinct CDR3 sequences, with over 9.5% observed a single time. This specimen was PBMCs, taken at follow-up. The receptors here all came from a male donor with early-stage non-small cell lung cancer.

The chain joins TRBV4-2 to TRBJ1-2; D is unresolved. This CDR3 has 17 amino acids. Trimming took off 4 bases at V and 1 base at J, with 19 bases between the two ends. Germline V gene data show CDR1 as LGHNA and CDR2 as YNFKEQ. CDR3 sequence: CASSLLETGDLNYGYTF. CDR3 DNA: TGTGCCAGCAGCCTTTTAGAAACCGGTGACCTTAACTATGGCTACACCTTC.

The chain employs TRBV6-5 and TRBJ2-5; 12 bases match TRBD2. J lost 7 bases, V lost 5 bases, and 8 bases had no gene match. This CDR3 has 15 amino acids. Germline V gene lookup returns CDR1 MNHEY and CDR2 SVGAGI. The CDR3: CASSQRLAGVGTQYF. Written as DNA, the CDR3 is TGTGCCAGCAGTCAAAGACTAGCGGGAGTGGGGACCCAGTACTTC.

This clonotype came up many times. The chain combines TRBV29-1 with TRBJ2-1; D assignment may be TRBD1 or TRBD2 (5 bases each). Trimming shortened V by 4 bases and J by 10 bases, and 17 bases separated the two germline ends. Looked up from germline, CDR1 is SQVTM and CDR2 is ANQGSEA. This CDR3 has 13 residues. DNA for the CDR3: TGCAGCGTTGGTGGTAACGGGGCCTCCGAGCAGTTCTTC. It specifies CSVGGNGASEQFF.

The chain couples TRBV19 to TRBJ1-1; 8 bases line up with TRBD1. V gave up 5 bases and J gave up 8 bases; unmatched junction bases: 10. CDR3 length: 14 residues. Germline lookup yields CDR1 LNHDA and CDR2 SQIVND (reference sequence). CDR3 sequence reads: CASSWDRSRPEAFF. The CDR3 nucleotides read TGTGCCAGTAGTTGGGACAGGAGCAGGCCCGAAGCTTTCTTT. Drawing the rest from reference TRBV19 and TRBJ1-1, the complete variable domain is DGGITQSPKYLFRKEGQNVTLSCEQNLNHDAMYWYRQDPGQGLRLIYYSQIVNDFQKGDIAEGYSVSREKKESFPLTVTSAQKNPTAFYLCASSWDRSRPEAFFGQGTRLTVV.

There are a few counts of this clonotype. CDR3 DNA sequence: TGTGCCAGCAGCTTGGGCCTAGCGGGAGTCAGCGGGGAGCTGTTTTTT. As protein: CASSLGLAGVSGELFF. V is TRBV5-4 and J is TRBJ2-2; TRBD2 aligns across 10 bases. Germline V gene data show CDR1 as SGHNT and CDR2 as YYREEE (reference sequence). The CDR3 sequence is 16 residues long. Trimming removed 0 bases from V and 7 bases from J; junction bases left unmatched: 6.

The rearrangement uses TRBV29-1 and TRBJ1-1; D is undetermined. The V end was cut by 4 bases, the J end by 0 bases, with 12 bases between. Germline-derived CDR1 and CDR2 are SQVTM and ANQGSEA. The CDR3 is 14 amino acids. The CDR3 protein is CSVGGGAMNTEAFF. Here the CDR3 DNA reads TGCAGCGTTGGGGGAGGCGCCATGAACACTGAAGCTTTCTTT.

This clonotype was counted only a few times. The CDR3 coding sequence is TGTGCCAGCAGCTTATTCGTGTTCTACGAGCAGTACTTC. This encodes CASSLFVFYEQYF. The chain combines TRBV7-2 with TRBJ2-7, with D unclear. CDR3 size: 13 residues. Looked up from germline, CDR1 is SGHTA and CDR2 is FQGNSA. Trimming took 2 bases from V and 3 from J, leaving 8 bases between them.

This clonotype appeared many times. The chain couples TRBV18 to TRBJ1-1; a weak D match, TRBD1 (5 bases). Between the trimmed V and J ends, which lost 8 bases and 2 bases, there was a span of 12 bases. This CDR3 has 13 residues. Germline V lookup: CDR1 KGHSH, CDR2 LQKENI. The CDR3 bases are TGTGCCAGCAGCCTGGACACCAACACTGAAGCTTTCTTT. Protein product: CASSLDTNTEAFF.

This clonotype was counted at least ten times. The chain is built from TRBV3-1 and TRBJ2-5; D is undetermined. This CDR3 has 15 residues. Germline V lookup: CDR1 LGHDT, CDR2 YNNKEL (reference sequence). Trimming took 0 bases from V and 1 from J, leaving 9 bases between them. CDR3 DNA sequence: TGTGCCAGCAGCCAAGATGTGGCGACCCAAGAGACCCAGTACTTC. Its protein is CASSQDVATQETQYF.

This clonotype was observed a handful of times. The V gene is TRBV18, the J gene TRBJ2-1; D call uncertain. V lost 0 bases to trimming and J lost 7 bases, with 10 bases between them. Germline V CDR1 and CDR2: KGHSH, LQKENI. The CDR3 is 14 residues long. In DNA, the CDR3 is TGTGCCAGCTCACCACCGGAAGGTAGGAATGAGCAGTTCTTC. Translating gives CASSPPEGRNEQFF.

This clonotype was counted many times. The chain is built from TRBV5-4 and TRBJ2-2; D gene unclear. This CDR3 has 15 residues. V lost 0 bases to trimming and J lost 7 bases, with 13 bases between them. The germline gives CDR1 SGHNT, CDR2 YYREEE (reference sequence). The CDR3 spells CASSLEALPGGELFF. DNA for the CDR3: TGTGCCAGCAGCTTGGAGGCCCTCCCGGGCGGGGAGCTGTTTTTT.

In the case of this clonotype: At one end, the junction sequence differs from germline, possibly due to a read error. The chain recombines TRBV20-1 with TRBJ2-3; no clear D. Germline CDR1 is DFQATT and CDR2 is SNEGSKA (reference sequence). The CDR3 is 11 amino acids. The CDR3 nucleotides read TGCAGTGTCGGTAGTGCAGATTCGCAGTATTTT. It is translated as CSVGSADSQYF.

The chain uses TRBV7-2 and TRBJ2-1; no clear D gene. CDR3 length: 15 residues. Germline V gene lookup returns CDR1 SGHTA and CDR2 FQGNSA. Trimming left V 3 bases short and J 4 bases short, with 13 bases between. The CDR3, as DNA: TGTGCCAGCAGCTTCGGGCGGCCACCGTACAATGAGCAGTTCTTC. This encodes CASSFGRPPYNEQFF.

In its sample, this clonotype was seen many times. The rearrangement joins TRBV18 to TRBJ2-7; 11 positions agree with TRBD2. Germline loops: CDR1 KGHSH, CDR2 LQKENI. CDR3 length equals 15 residues. V shed 0 bases and J 3 bases; nucleotides not matched to a gene: 1. Written as DNA, the CDR3 is TGTGCCAGCTCACCACCCCTAGCGGGAGGCTACGAGCAGTACTTC. Residues: CASSPPLAGGYEQYF.

This clonotype was counted at least ten times. The chain combines TRBV20-1 with TRBJ2-7; D call uncertain. This CDR3 has 13 amino acids. The germline V gene has CDR1 DFQATT and CDR2 SNEGSKA (reference sequence). V lost 3 bases, J lost 2 bases, and 11 bases lay in between. The DNA of the CDR3 is TGCAGTGCTAGGAACGCCAATACCTACGAGCAGTACTTC. This codes for CSARNANTYEQYF.

This clonotype has a count of ten or more. The J gene is TRBJ2-5, the V gene TRBV28, with D perhaps TRBD1 (5 bases). Germline CDR1 is MDHEN and CDR2 is SYDVKM. V was trimmed by 6 bases and J by 2 bases, leaving 13 bases between them. This CDR3 region has 14 residues. The CDR3 DNA reads as TGTGCCAGCAGCTTCCGGACACCTCAAGAGACCCAGTACTTC. It encodes CASSFRTPQETQYF.

This chain links TRBV6-6 with TRBJ2-3; the D is unclear. Trimming stripped 2 bases from V and 0 bases from J, with 9 bases between. The germline gives CDR1 MNHNY, CDR2 SVGAGI (reference sequence). This CDR3 has 15 amino acids. DNA for the CDR3: TGTGCCAGCAGTTACGGTGCGACTAGCACAGATACGCAGTATTTT. Encoded protein: CASSYGATSTDTQYF.

This clonotype was seen at least ten times. CDR3 DNA sequence: TGCGCCAGCAGTCATCCGGGACCACAGGAGGAAAAACTGTTTTTT. Protein sequence: CASSHPGPQEEKLFF. This chain connects TRBV23-1 to TRBJ1-4, with a tentative D call TRBD1 (5 bases). TRBV23-1 counts as an open reading frame of uncertain function. Trimming left V 3 bases short and J 8 bases short, with 16 bases between. The CDR3 runs 15 residues.

This clonotype was found a few times. The rearrangement links TRBV12-3 or TRBV12-4 to TRBJ2-2, with TRBD1 as a possible D gene (6 bases). CDR3 length: 14 residues. Trimming pared 7 bases from V and 7 bases from J, leaving 16 bases between. This CDR3 reads CASIHRVANGELFF. CDR3 DNA: TGTGCCAGCATCCACAGGGTGGCTAACGGGGAGCTGTTTTTT.

At least ten counts were recorded for this clonotype. The rearrangement links TRBV20-1 to TRBJ1-4, with D possibly being TRBD1 (5 bases). Trimming stripped 3 bases from V and 7 bases from J, with 15 bases between. The CDR3 spans 14 residues. The V gene's germline CDR1 is DFQATT and CDR2 SNEGSKA (reference sequence). The CDR3 region is CSASDPGRREKLFF. The CDR3 DNA reads as TGCAGTGCTAGTGACCCGGGACGGCGTGAAAAACTGTTTTTT.

A few counts support this clonotype. The chain has TRBV18 and TRBJ2-3; possibly TRBD1 or TRBD2 for D (6 bases each). The length of the CDR3 is 14 residues. Trimming removed 1 base from V and 4 bases from J, with 9 bases in between. The V gene's germline CDR1 is KGHSH and CDR2 LQKENI. CDR3 protein: CASSPQGGADTQYF. In nucleotides, the CDR3 is TGTGCCAGCTCACCACAGGGGGGTGCAGATACGCAGTATTTT. Full variable domain (remainder filled in from reference TRBV18 and TRBJ2-3): NAGVMQNPRHLVRRRGQEARLRCSPMKGHSHVYWYRQLPEEGLKFMVYLQKENIIDESGMPKERFSAEFPKEGPSILRIQQVVRGDSAAYFCASSPQGGADTQYFGPGTRLTVL.

This chain links TRBV11-2 with TRBJ2-7; D gene unclear. The CDR3 runs to 13 residues. V shed 1 base and J shed 4 bases, with 8 bases lying between them. Germline V gene data show CDR1 as SGHAT and CDR2 as FQNNGV. CDR3 sequence: CASSLVRSYEQYF. The DNA for the CDR3 is TGTGCCAGCAGCTTAGTCCGGAGTTACGAGCAGTACTTC.

This clonotype has more than one count but fewer than ten. The chain employs TRBV25-1 and TRBJ1-1; 9 bases are a match to TRBD1. V lost 7 bases and J lost 1; bases outside the gene matches: 4. There are 14 residues in the CDR3. Germline CDR1 and CDR2: MGHDK and SYGVNS. CDR3 region: CASIPGQGNTEAFF. In nucleotides, the CDR3 is TGTGCCAGCATACCGGGACAGGGGAACACTGAAGCTTTCTTT.